This entry lists 20 T cell receptor beta chains sequenced from one sample in a study of blood T cell repertoires in COVID-19. TCRdb's copy holds only in-frame clones and misses some; the assay was immunoSEQ multiplex PCR. This sample yields 200,000 to 250,000 clones, of which 90% are seen a single time; over 12% belongs to the top ten. Input material: PBMCs or T cells enriched from blood (not recorded which). All receptors derive from a young man who had been exposed to COVID-19.

This chain joins TRBV2 and TRBJ2-1, with TRBD1 as a possible D gene (6 bases). The CDR3 extends over 14 amino acids. V was trimmed by 7 bases and J by 3 bases, leaving 13 bases between them. Germline CDR1 reads SNHLY; CDR2 reads FYNNEI. The CDR3 region is CASTTGLGYNEQFF. The CDR3 DNA sequence: TGTGCCAGCACCACAGGGCTAGGCTACAATGAGCAGTTCTTC.

The genes are TRBV5-5 and TRBJ2-1; perhaps TRBD2 as D (5 bases). The germline gives CDR1 SGHKS, CDR2 YYEKEE (reference sequence). V was clipped by 1 base and J by 8 bases, with 7 bases between them. This CDR3 has 12 residues. The CDR3 here is CASSLTGYEQFF. DNA for the CDR3: TGTGCCAGCAGCTTGACGGGATATGAGCAGTTCTTC.

The J gene is TRBJ2-2, the V gene TRBV5-4; D is perhaps TRBD2 (5 bases). Germline CDR1 is SGHNT and CDR2 is YYREEE (reference sequence). The CDR3 covers 15 residues. Trimming took 4 bases from V and 5 from J, leaving 15 bases between them. The CDR3 DNA follows: TGTGCCAGCAGCGCCTCCGCGGGTGGGACCGGGGAGCTGTTTTTT. It specifies CASSASAGGTGELFF.

This sequence joins TRBV5-6 and TRBJ1-6, with 7 bases identical to TRBD1. The germline CDR1 and CDR2 sequences are SGHDT and YYEEEE. V dropped 4 bases and J dropped 7; count of bases not matched to a gene: 5. The CDR3 is 14 amino acids. Written as DNA, the CDR3 is TGTGCCAGCAGCCAACAGGGGTACAATTCACCCCTCCACTTT. This encodes CASSQQGYNSPLHF.

The gene calls are TRBV7-2 and TRBJ2-5; D may be TRBD2 (7 bases). V lost 5 bases to trimming and J lost 7 bases, with 23 bases between them. The CDR3 runs to 16 residues. CDR1 and CDR2 from the germline V gene are SGHTA and FQGNSA. The CDR3 DNA is TGTGCCAGCAGCAATCCCCGGGGGGCGGGCGTAGGGACCCAGTACTTC. Its translation is CASSNPRGAGVGTQYF.

This chain uses TRBV5-1 with TRBJ2-1; TRBD1 matches 11 bases. Germline loops: CDR1 SGHRS, CDR2 YFSETQ. J lost 9 bases, V lost 0 bases, and 5 bases had no gene match. This CDR3 comprises 15 residues. CDR3 sequence reads: CASSLGDRGLGEQFF. The CDR3, as DNA: TGCGCCAGCAGCTTGGGGGACAGGGGGTTGGGTGAGCAGTTCTTC.

The rearrangement links TRBV7-2 to TRBJ1-5; D is undetermined. This CDR3 comprises 15 residues. Trimming shortened V by 5 bases and J by 0 bases, and 11 bases separated the two germline ends. Per germline, CDR1 SGHTA and CDR2 FQGNSA. The CDR3 DNA reads TGTGCCAGCAGCCCGAAAACCTATAGCAATCAGCCCCAGCATTTT. Translated, it gives CASSPKTYSNQPQHF.

The V call is TRBV9, the J call TRBJ1-3; no definite D call. Trimming removed 0 bases from V and 0 bases from J, with 13 bases in between. Germline assignment: CDR1 SGDLS and CDR2 YYNGEE. The CDR3 consists of 17 residues. The CDR3 nucleotides read TGTGCCAGCAGCGTAGGGTGGGGAGGCTTCTCTGGAAACACCATATATTTT. It specifies CASSVGWGGFSGNTIYF.

This clone was counted between two and nine times. The chain has TRBV6-5 and TRBJ2-3; D is perhaps TRBD2 (6 bases). The germline V gene has CDR1 MNHEY and CDR2 SVGAGI. The V gene lost 4 bases and the J gene lost 7 bases, with 15 bases spanning the gap. The CDR3 runs to 14 residues. The CDR3 region is CASSFEEGRNTQYF. In nucleotides, the CDR3 is TGTGCCAGCAGTTTTGAGGAGGGGAGGAATACGCAGTATTTT.

The chain combines TRBV4-1 with TRBJ1-4, with a weak D call TRBD1 (5 bases). The V gene's germline CDR1 is MGHRA and CDR2 YSYEKL. Trimming removed 1 base at V and 3 bases at J, with 9 bases between. CDR3 size: 15 residues. DNA for the CDR3: TGCGCCAGCAGCCAAGGGCAGGGTGCTAATGAAAAACTGTTTTTT. Translating it yields CASSQGQGANEKLFF.

The chain employs TRBV7-3 and TRBJ1-6; D gene unclear. The CDR3 consists of 13 residues. Germline assignment: CDR1 SGHTA and CDR2 FQGTGA. Trimming shortened V by 4 bases and J by 4 bases, and 5 bases separated the two germline ends. The CDR3 spells CASSSVYNSPLHF. DNA of the CDR3: TGTGCCAGCAGCTCCGTTTATAATTCACCCCTCCACTTT. The entire variable domain, with the rest obtained from reference TRBV7-3 and TRBJ1-6, is as follows: GAGVSQTPSNKVTEKGKYVELRCDPISGHTALYWYRQSLGQGPEFLIYFQGTGAADDSGLPNDRFFAVRPEGSVSTLKIQRTERGDSAVYLCASSSVYNSPLHFGNGTRLTVT.

The V gene is TRBV5-5, the J gene TRBJ2-1, with TRBD1 identical over 7 bases. The CDR3 has 12 amino acids. With 4 bases clipped from V and 13 bases from J, the junction kept 8 bases outside the gene matches. The V gene's germline CDR1 is SGHKS and CDR2 YYEKEE (reference sequence). The CDR3 DNA is TGTGCCAGCAGCATTTCCGGGACAGCACAGTTCTTC. It yields the protein CASSISGTAQFF.

The rearrangement uses TRBV5-6 and TRBJ1-3, with D maybe TRBD1 (5 bases). Germline V lookup: CDR1 SGHDT, CDR2 YYEEEE. This CDR3 is built from 12 residues. V dropped 4 bases and J dropped 7 bases, with 9 bases sitting between them. CDR3 in DNA: TGTGCCAGCAGCCTCTCAGGGAACACCATATATTTT. It translates to CASSLSGNTIYF. Complete variable domain (other parts from reference TRBV5-6 and TRBJ1-3): DAGVTQSPTHLIKTRGQQVTLRCSPKSGHDTVSWYQQALGQGPQFIFQYYEEEERQRGNFPDRFSGHQFPNYSSELNVNALLLGDSALYLCASSLSGNTIYFGEGSWLTVV.

J is TRBJ1-1 and V is TRBV5-1; unclear D gene. Trimming cost V 1 base and J 0 bases, with 7 bases left between them. The length of the CDR3 is 14 residues. In germline, CDR1 is SGHRS, CDR2 YFSETQ. In DNA, the CDR3 is TGCGCCAGCAGCTTGTTACTCATGAACACTGAAGCTTTCTTT. It encodes CASSLLLMNTEAFF. Variable domain in full (rest from reference TRBV5-1 and TRBJ1-1): KAGVTQTPRYLIKTRGQQVTLSCSPISGHRSVSWYQQTPGQGLQFLFEYFSETQRNKGNFPGRFSGRQFSNSRSEMNVSTLELGDSALYLCASSLLLMNTEAFFGQGTRLTVV.

V is TRBV5-3 and J is TRBJ1-2; the match to TRBD1 covers 7 bases. TRBV5-3 is an ORF, with its function uncertain. This CDR3 contains 16 residues. V shed 10 bases, J shed 0 bases, and the junction held 15 bases outside the gene matches. For the CDR3, the DNA is TGTGCCTACAAAGCGCCACAGGGGTCGGCTAACTATGGCTACACCTTC. This encodes CAYKAPQGSANYGYTF.

The chain joins TRBV15 to TRBJ1-2; the match to TRBD1 covers 12 bases. After removal of 5 bases from V and 3 bases from J, the junction contained 19 bases not matched to a gene. The CDR3 has 20 residues. The V gene's germline CDR1 is LNHNV and CDR2 YYDKDF (reference sequence). CDR3 in amino acids: CATSAERAGTGGDRDYGYTF. For the CDR3, the DNA is TGTGCCACCAGCGCTGAGAGAGCCGGGACAGGGGGCGATAGGGACTATGGCTACACCTTC.

This clone was seen once. This CDR3 reads CASRVVLAGPTDTQYF. CDR3 in DNA: TGTGCCAGCAGAGTAGTACTAGCGGGGCCCACAGATACGCAGTATTTT. The V call is TRBV11-2, the J call TRBJ2-3, with 10 bases identical to TRBD2. Trimming cost V 6 bases and J 2 bases; bases outside gene matches: 8. The CDR3 has 16 amino acids. In germline, CDR1 is SGHAT, CDR2 FQNNGV.

The chain uses TRBV5-4 and TRBJ1-6, with TRBD1 as a possible D gene (5 bases). Between the trimmed V and J ends, which lost 3 bases and 8 bases, there was a span of 18 bases. Per germline, CDR1 SGHNT and CDR2 YYREEE (reference sequence). This CDR3 is built from 16 residues. This chain's CDR3 is CASSSPVDSRYSPLHF. The CDR3 DNA sequence: TGTGCCAGCAGCTCGCCAGTTGACAGCCGATATTCACCCCTCCACTTT. The full variable domain, with the rest looked up from reference TRBV5-4 and TRBJ1-6, is ETGVTQSPTHLIKTRGQQVTLRCSSQSGHNTVSWYQQALGQGPQFIFQYYREEENGRGNFPPRFSGLQFPNYSSELNVNALELDDSALYLCASSSPVDSRYSPLHFGNGTRLTVT.

V is TRBV5-5 and J is TRBJ1-2; D may be TRBD1 (6 bases). Germline lookup yields CDR1 SGHKS and CDR2 YYEKEE (reference sequence). The CDR3 consists of 12 residues. V shed 4 bases and J shed 4 bases, with 8 bases lying between them. This CDR3 reads CASSTGPYGYTF. Written as DNA, the CDR3 is TGTGCCAGCAGCACAGGGCCCTATGGCTACACCTTC.

V is TRBV5-1 and J is TRBJ2-5, with TRBD1 matching over 7 bases. Germline V gene sequence: CDR1 SGHRS, CDR2 YFSETQ. J lost 4 bases, V lost 1 base, and 7 bases had no gene match. The CDR3 runs 15 residues. CDR3 coding DNA: TGCGCCAGCAGCTTGCATGGACAGGAAGGAGAGACCCAGTACTTC. This translates into CASSLHGQEGETQYF.